The 32 T cell receptor beta chains below were found in one sample sequenced in a study of CD4 T cells in relation to SARS-CoV-2 and coronaviruses. For these TCRs, the target antigens are not known. Sequencing was performed with immunoSEQ multiplex PCR; in TCRdb, only in-frame clones are kept and a portion is missing. This table holds 35,000 to 45,000 clones, 84% found once. What was sequenced was naive CD4+ T cells from PBMCs, cultured in vitro. Subset given: naive CD4+ T cells isolated by negative enrichment. These receptors were collected from an adult with COVID-19.

In its sample, this clone was seen a few times. The rearrangement uses TRBV6-5 and TRBJ2-2; D may be TRBD2 (5 bases). In germline, CDR1 is MNHEY, CDR2 SVGAGI. CDR3 length equals 15 residues. V was trimmed by 5 bases and J by 1 base, leaving 11 bases between them. CDR3 nucleotide sequence: TGTGCCAGCAGTAAAAGGACTGTGAACACCGGGGAGCTGTTTTTT. Its protein product is CASSKRTVNTGELFF.

The chain combines TRBV28 with TRBJ2-7, with D unresolved. The CDR3 is 13 residues long. V lost 2 bases to trimming and J lost 2 bases, with 7 bases between them. Germline CDR1 reads MDHEN; CDR2 reads SYDVKM. CDR3 coding DNA: TGTGCCAGCAGTTTAGGCTCCCCCTACGAGCAGTACTTC. It is translated as CASSLGSPYEQYF.

The chain couples TRBV10-3 to TRBJ2-1, with TRBD2 identical over 9 bases. Germline V CDR1 and CDR2: ENHRY, SYGVKD. Unmatched junction bases numbered 8, after V lost 1 base and J lost 10 bases. This CDR3 comprises 15 residues. CDR3 DNA: TGTGCCATCAGTGAGTTGGCGGGAGGGCTAGGGGAGCAGTTCTTC. Translated: CAISELAGGLGEQFF.

This clone has only a few counts. This CDR3 is also generated by other DNA sequences in the sample. The chain couples TRBV6-1 to TRBJ2-3; 10 bases match TRBD2. The J segment lost 4 bases and the V segment lost 1 base, leaving 2 bases of the junction unmatched. The CDR3 contains 15 residues. Germline V gives CDR1 MNHNS, CDR2 SASEGT. CDR3 bases: TGTGCCAGCAGTGAAGAAGCGGGAGGGCCAGATACGCAGTATTTT. It yields the protein CASSEEAGGPDTQYF.

The J gene is TRBJ1-6, the V gene TRBV7-9; D is ambiguous. With 5 bases removed from V and 5 bases from J, the gap between germline ends came to 10 bases. Germline-derived CDR1 and CDR2 are SEHNR and FQNEAQ (reference sequence). This CDR3 contains 14 residues. CDR3 region: CASSRDRDNSPLHF. Here the CDR3 DNA reads TGTGCCAGCAGCAGGGATAGGGATAATTCACCCCTCCACTTT.

DNA of the CDR3: TGTGCCAGCAGTCCCGGTCTGGGAAACACCATATATTTT. This sequence encodes CASSPGLGNTIYF. V usage is TRBV5-4 and J usage is TRBJ1-3; D is unresolved. The ends were cut back, 5 bases at V and 4 bases at J, with 10 bases in the middle. Germline CDR1 and CDR2: SGHNT and YYREEE (reference sequence). CDR3 size: 13 residues.

The chain links TRBV29-1 to TRBJ2-1, with D possibly being TRBD1 (5 bases). Trimming cost V 8 bases and J 5 bases, with 25 bases left between them. Germline-derived CDR1 and CDR2 are SQVTM and ANQGSEA. CDR3 size: 16 residues. In DNA, the CDR3 is TGCAGCCTCCTTGGAAGGGGAAATGCTCGAAACAATGAGCAGTTCTTC. Protein: CSLLGRGNARNNEQFF.

The V call is TRBV5-8, the J call TRBJ1-5; 7 bases are shared with TRBD1. The V and J ends lost 5 bases and 2 bases, in that order; junction bases with no gene match: 10. The length of the CDR3 is 16 residues. Per germline, CDR1 SGHTS and CDR2 YDEGEE. The DNA of the CDR3 is TGTGCCAGCAGTCACGGCCTAGACAGGGGCAATCAGCCCCAGCATTTT. Its translation: CASSHGLDRGNQPQHF.

This clone has a handful of counts. The chain links TRBV30 to TRBJ1-2; unclear D gene. Trimming cost V 0 bases and J 8 bases, with 13 bases left between them. This CDR3 spans 13 amino acids. Germline-derived CDR1 and CDR2 are GTSNPN and SVGIG (reference sequence). The CDR3 sequence is CAWSVAGRSGYTF. In DNA, the CDR3 is TGTGCCTGGAGTGTAGCGGGGAGGAGCGGCTACACCTTC.

V and J are TRBV7-7 and TRBJ2-1, with 7 bases matching TRBD1. Per the germline V gene, CDR1 is SSHAT and CDR2 is FNYEAQ (reference sequence). V lost 5 bases, J lost 2 bases, and 9 bases stayed unmatched. The CDR3 is 16 residues long. CDR3 protein: CASSPTGVIAYNEQFF. The CDR3 nucleotides are TGTGCCAGCAGCCCTACAGGGGTTATTGCCTACAATGAGCAGTTCTTC.

The rearrangement joins TRBV10-3 to TRBJ2-5; the D gene is possibly TRBD1 (6 bases). The CDR3 sequence is 14 residues long. Trimming cost V 2 bases and J 2 bases, with 9 bases left between them. Germline V gene data show CDR1 as ENHRY and CDR2 as SYGVKD. The CDR3 is CAISELQGQETQYF. For the CDR3, the DNA is TGTGCCATCAGTGAGCTACAGGGACAAGAGACCCAGTACTTC.

This clone was recorded a few times. This sequence joins TRBV7-9 and TRBJ1-2, with TRBD1 matching 7 bases. CDR3 length: 17 residues. The V gene end was trimmed by 5 bases and the J gene end by 2 bases; junction bases not matched to a gene: 14. CDR1 and CDR2 (germline): SEHNR, FQNEAQ (reference sequence). CDR3 in DNA: TGTGCCAGCAGCCAAAGCAGGGGGACCGCCATCAACTATGGCTACACCTTC. Amino acids: CASSQSRGTAINYGYTF.

This clone was recorded once. V and J are TRBV6-1 and TRBJ1-3; no firm D call. The CDR3 sequence is 16 residues long. In germline, CDR1 is MNHNS, CDR2 SASEGT. The V and J ends lost 3 bases and 7 bases respectively, with 19 bases between them. For the CDR3, the DNA is TGTGCCAGCAGTGACAATATGCTGAAAAAATCCAACACCATATATTTT. This translates into CASSDNMLKKSNTIYF.

The V call is TRBV5-1, the J call TRBJ1-5; D is unresolved. Germline V gene data show CDR1 as SGHRS and CDR2 as YFSETQ. The CDR3 spans 15 residues. The V and J ends lost 0 bases and 5 bases respectively, with 12 bases between them. Here the CDR3 reads CASSLEPGGHQPQHF. The CDR3 DNA sequence: TGCGCCAGCAGCTTGGAACCAGGAGGACATCAGCCCCAGCATTTT.

This clone was counted a single time. In DNA form, the CDR3 reads TGTGCCATCAGATCGGACGGGATCTCTGGAAACACCATATATTTT. It translates to CAIRSDGISGNTIYF. V usage is TRBV10-3 and J usage is TRBJ1-3, with D uncertain. The CDR3 extends over 15 amino acids. CDR1 is ENHRY and CDR2 is SYGVKD in the germline V gene. V lost 6 bases and J 0 bases, leaving 12 bases between the germline ends.

J is TRBJ2-1 and V is TRBV27; D remains unclear. The CDR3 runs 15 residues. V shed 0 bases and J shed 8 bases, with 14 bases lying between them. From germline, CDR1 is MNHEY and CDR2 SMNVEV (reference sequence). CDR3 bases: TGTGCCAGCAGTTTATCCTCTGGCTATCTCGATGAGCAGTTCTTC. It is translated as CASSLSSGYLDEQFF.

This clone occurred once. V usage is TRBV29-1 and J usage is TRBJ2-3; D is undetermined. The V gene lost 5 bases and the J gene lost 2 bases, with 8 bases spanning the gap. The length of the CDR3 is 12 residues. CDR1 is SQVTM and CDR2 is ANQGSEA in the germline V gene. CDR3 in DNA: TGCAGCGTTAGTAGGGACACAGATACGCAGTATTTT. This sequence encodes CSVSRDTDTQYF.

This chain uses TRBV5-4 with TRBJ2-7; 8 bases are shared with TRBD1. Germline CDR1 reads SGHNT; CDR2 reads YYREEE (reference sequence). V lost 0 bases, J lost 5 bases, and 4 bases stayed unmatched. The CDR3 loop spans 14 amino acids. The CDR3 region is CASSLGTGPDEQYF. For the CDR3, the DNA is TGTGCCAGCAGCTTGGGGACAGGGCCCGACGAGCAGTACTTC.

This clone was seen only a few times. J is TRBJ2-5 and V is TRBV3-1 (or the pseudogene TRBV3-2); weak D call: TRBD1 (5 bases). This CDR3 region has 16 residues. V lost 2 bases and J 1 base, leaving 14 bases between the germline ends. Germline V CDR1 and CDR2: LGHDT, YNNKEL (reference sequence). CDR3: CASSQRGSGGQETQYF. The CDR3 DNA follows: TGTGCCAGCAGCCAAAGGGGATCTGGTGGCCAAGAGACCCAGTACTTC.

This chain connects TRBV5-1 to TRBJ2-5; D unclear. The germline V and J ends were trimmed by 4 bases and 5 bases, with 12 bases remaining between them. CDR3 length equals 13 residues. Looked up from germline, CDR1 is SGHRS and CDR2 is YFSETQ. The CDR3 nucleotides read TGCGCCAGCAGCCCCTATACCAGGGAGACCCAGTACTTC. Residues: CASSPYTRETQYF. The full variable domain, its missing parts supplied by reference TRBV5-1 and TRBJ2-5, is KAGVTQTPRYLIKTRGQQVTLSCSPISGHRSVSWYQQTPGQGLQFLFEYFSETQRNKGNFPGRFSGRQFSNSRSEMNVSTLELGDSALYLCASSPYTRETQYFGPGTRLLVL.

This clone was seen a few times. The chain recombines TRBV18 with TRBJ2-5, with 7 nucleotides matching TRBD1. Per the germline V gene, CDR1 is KGHSH and CDR2 is LQKENI. Unmatched junction bases numbered 1, after V lost 1 base and J lost 2 bases. The CDR3 length is 14 residues. This CDR3 reads CASSPQGQQETQYF. In nucleotides, the CDR3 is TGTGCCAGCTCACCACAGGGACAGCAAGAGACCCAGTACTTC. Full variable domain (remainder filled in from reference TRBV18 and TRBJ2-5): NAGVMQNPRHLVRRRGQEARLRCSPMKGHSHVYWYRQLPEEGLKFMVYLQKENIIDESGMPKERFSAEFPKEGPSILRIQQVVRGDSAAYFCASSPQGQQETQYFGPGTRLLVL.

The chain uses TRBV14 and TRBJ2-3, with a weak D call TRBD1 (5 bases). Trimming cost V 4 bases and J 5 bases, with 10 bases left between them. This CDR3 region has 13 residues. Germline-derived CDR1 and CDR2 are SGHDN and FVKESK. The CDR3 bases are TGTGCCAGCAGCCGGACACCACTAGATACGCAGTATTTT. It encodes CASSRTPLDTQYF.

CDR3 coding DNA: TGTGCCAGCAGTTTATTGGAACAGCCCCAGCATTTT. This codes for CASSLLEQPQHF. The gene calls are TRBV12-3 or TRBV12-4 and TRBJ1-5; D unclear. V shed 2 bases and J shed 7 bases, with 6 bases lying between them. CDR3 length: 12 residues.

This clone was seen just once. The CDR3 DNA sequence: TGTGCCAGCGGGGGGTCGGGTTCGGTCGCAGATACGCAGTATTTT. As protein: CASGGSGSVADTQYF. This sequence joins TRBV6-1 and TRBJ2-3, with TRBD2 as a possible D gene (6 bases). The V and J ends lost 8 bases and 4 bases respectively, with 19 bases between them. Germline assignment: CDR1 MNHNS and CDR2 SASEGT. The CDR3 is made up of 15 amino acids.

This rearrangement joins TRBV7-9 to TRBJ1-5; 8 bases agree with TRBD1. V gave up 5 bases and J gave up 2 bases; unmatched junction bases: 8. Germline loops: CDR1 SEHNR, CDR2 FQNEAQ (reference sequence). The CDR3 extends over 16 amino acids. CDR3 bases: TGTGCCAGCAGCGCCGGACAGGGTTCTGGCAATCAGCCCCAGCATTTT. This encodes CASSAGQGSGNQPQHF.

The chain couples TRBV4-1 to TRBJ2-5; 12 bases line up with TRBD2. Trimming took 2 bases from V and 1 from J; bases not matched to a gene: 11. Germline CDR1 reads MGHRA; CDR2 reads YSYEKL. CDR3 size: 19 residues. The chain's CDR3 is CASSQRLTSGSRSQETQYF. CDR3 nucleotide sequence: TGCGCCAGCAGCCAACGGTTGACTAGCGGGAGCCGTAGCCAAGAGACCCAGTACTTC.

This clone was recorded a few times. CDR3 in amino acids: CASSDRGYTEAFF. CDR3 sequence (DNA): TGTGCCAGCAGTGACCGGGGTTACACTGAAGCTTTCTTT. V usage is TRBV25-1 and J usage is TRBJ1-1; D not certain. CDR1 is MGHDK, CDR2 SYGVNS, per germline. With 3 bases removed from V and 3 bases from J, the gap between germline ends came to 8 bases. CDR3 size: 13 residues. Full variable domain (missing parts from reference TRBV25-1 and TRBJ1-1): EADIYQTPRYLVIGTGKKITLECSQTMGHDKMYWYQQDPGMELHLIHYSYGVNSTEKGDLSSESTVSRIRTEHFPLTLESARPSHTSQYLCASSDRGYTEAFFGQGTRLTVV.

This chain uses TRBV9 with TRBJ1-1; 7 nucleotides align to TRBD1. V gave up 4 bases and J gave up 1 base; unmatched junction bases: 10. The length of the CDR3 is 16 residues. Germline assignment: CDR1 SGDLS and CDR2 YYNGEE. CDR3 DNA sequence: TGTGCCAGCAGCCCACGGACAGGTTTTGGGAACACTGAAGCTTTCTTT. Translation gives CASSPRTGFGNTEAFF.

The chain is built from TRBV11-2 and TRBJ2-5, with 9 bases matching TRBD1. CDR3 size: 17 residues. Germline CDR1 is SGHAT and CDR2 is FQNNGV. The trim removed 1 base at V and 1 base at J, leaving 7 bases unmatched. CDR3: CASSLGRGTGIQETQYF. Here the CDR3 DNA reads TGTGCCAGCAGCTTAGGTCGTGGGACAGGGATCCAAGAGACCCAGTACTTC.

J is TRBJ1-1 and V is TRBV7-9; D unclear. Trimming stripped 2 bases from V and 1 base from J, with 8 bases between. Germline V gene lookup returns CDR1 SEHNR and CDR2 FQNEAQ (reference sequence). The CDR3 loop spans 14 amino acids. The CDR3 sequence: CASSLSGGNTEAFF. CDR3 coding DNA: TGTGCCAGCAGCTTATCCGGCGGGAACACTGAAGCTTTCTTT.

This clone was detected once. The chain links TRBV24-1 to TRBJ2-1; 8 bases line up with TRBD2. The V gene end was trimmed by 4 bases and the J gene end by 7 bases; junction bases not matched to a gene: 11. CDR3 length equals 16 residues. Germline V gene data show CDR1 as KGHDR and CDR2 as SFDVKD. As DNA, the CDR3 is TGTGCCACCAGTGACCGACGGCCGGGACTAGGTAATGAGCAGTTCTTC. It translates to CATSDRRPGLGNEQFF.

This sequence joins TRBV4-2 and TRBJ2-7; 7 nucleotides match TRBD2. The CDR3 loop spans 16 amino acids. The ends lost 0 bases at V and 2 bases at J; junction bases unmatched: 7. The V gene's germline CDR1 is LGHNA and CDR2 YNFKEQ. CDR3 sequence (DNA): TGTGCCAGCAGCCAAGATGAGGCTAGCGGAACCTACGAGCAGTACTTC. This translates into CASSQDEASGTYEQYF.